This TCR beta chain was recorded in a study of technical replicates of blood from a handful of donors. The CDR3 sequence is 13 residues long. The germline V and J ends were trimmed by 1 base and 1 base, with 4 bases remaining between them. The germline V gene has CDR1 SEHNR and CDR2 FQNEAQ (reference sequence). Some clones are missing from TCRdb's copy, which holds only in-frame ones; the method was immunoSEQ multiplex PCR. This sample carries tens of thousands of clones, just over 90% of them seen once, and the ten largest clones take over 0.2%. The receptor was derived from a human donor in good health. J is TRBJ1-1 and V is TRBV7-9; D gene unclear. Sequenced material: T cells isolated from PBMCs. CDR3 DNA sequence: TGTGCCAGCAGCTTAGGGCAGAACACTGAAGCTTTCTTT. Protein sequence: CASSLGQNTEAFF.